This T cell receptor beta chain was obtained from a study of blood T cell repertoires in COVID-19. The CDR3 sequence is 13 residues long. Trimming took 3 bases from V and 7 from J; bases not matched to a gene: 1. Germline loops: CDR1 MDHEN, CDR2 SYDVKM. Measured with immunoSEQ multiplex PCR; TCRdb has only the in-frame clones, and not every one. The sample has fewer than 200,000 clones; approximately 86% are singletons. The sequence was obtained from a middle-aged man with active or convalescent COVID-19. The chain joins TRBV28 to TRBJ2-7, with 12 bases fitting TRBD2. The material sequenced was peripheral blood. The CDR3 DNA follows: TGTGCCAGCAGTTTCCTAGCGGGGGGGGAGCAGTACTTC. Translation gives CASSFLAGGEQYF.